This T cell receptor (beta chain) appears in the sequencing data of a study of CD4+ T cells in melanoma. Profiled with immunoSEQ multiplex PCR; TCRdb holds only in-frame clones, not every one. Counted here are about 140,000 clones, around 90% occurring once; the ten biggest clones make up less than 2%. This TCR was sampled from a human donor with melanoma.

The CDR3 DNA reads TGTGCCAGCAGGCAAGGCCCCACCTACGAGCAGTACTTC. This codes for CASRQGPTYEQYF. The rearrangement joins TRBV2 to TRBJ2-7, with D unclear. The V end was cut by 6 bases, the J end by 2 bases, with 11 bases between. The length of the CDR3 is 13 residues. CDR1 and CDR2 (germline): SNHLY, FYNNEI.